There are a few counts of the clone carrying this T cell receptor (beta chain). Its antigen is as yet unknown. This record comes from a study of identical twins. Study observations and caveats: Insertions were reduced in abundant cord blood beta clonotypes but not in memory repertoires.

This CDR3 comprises 14 residues. V shed 0 bases and J shed 5 bases, with 10 bases lying between them. Looked up from germline, CDR1 is SGHDT and CDR2 is YYEEEE. Unique molecular identifiers were present on the cDNA, which also gained a universal primer site by template switching. Via MiXCR, TCRdb re-called the 5' RACE reads, giving one row per CDR3 protein. The top ten clones hold 0.5% to 0.65% of a sample with 500,000 or so distinct CDR3 sequences, about 14% of them seen once. These records were also assigned to another study, of yellow fever vaccine responses in identical twins. That paper notes: Reportedly, the T cell response mounted by twins to vaccine seemed partly convergent, partly personalized.

The sequencing sample was made of CD4+ T cells sorted from blood. The origin of this receptor is a woman younger than 30 in good health. This sequence joins TRBV5-6 and TRBJ2-3; no definite D call. CDR3 protein: CASSLARRGDTQYF. CDR3 DNA: TGTGCCAGCAGCTTGGCCCGGCGCGGAGATACGCAGTATTTT. Based on the CDR3 plus reference TRBV5-6 and TRBJ2-3, the full variable domain is DAGVTQSPTHLIKTRGQQVTLRCSPKSGHDTVSWYQQALGQGPQFIFQYYEEEERQRGNFPDRFSGHQFPNYSSELNVNALLLGDSALYLCASSLARRGDTQYFGPGTRLTVL.